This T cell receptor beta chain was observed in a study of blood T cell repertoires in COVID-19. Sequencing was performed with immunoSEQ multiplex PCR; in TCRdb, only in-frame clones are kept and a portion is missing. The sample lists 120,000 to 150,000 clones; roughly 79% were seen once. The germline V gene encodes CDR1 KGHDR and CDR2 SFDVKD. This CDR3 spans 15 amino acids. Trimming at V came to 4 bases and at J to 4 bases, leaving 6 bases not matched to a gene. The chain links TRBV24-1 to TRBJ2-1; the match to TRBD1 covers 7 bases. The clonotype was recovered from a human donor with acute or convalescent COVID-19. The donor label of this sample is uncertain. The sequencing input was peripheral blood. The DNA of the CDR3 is TGTGCCACCAGTGACCAGACAGGGCCTTACAATGAGCAGTTCTTC. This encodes CATSDQTGPYNEQFF.